A selection of T cell receptor beta chains follows, all from one sample in a study of blood T cell repertoires in COVID-19. Assay used: immunoSEQ multiplex PCR; TCRdb lists only in-frame clones, some missing. The sample has 65,000 to 90,000 clones, under 90% seen once; the top ten hold around 4.5%. Sequencing was performed on peripheral blood. The source is a woman in her fifties or sixties with acute or convalescent COVID-19. Both conserved end residues are part of each CDR3.

V,length,J,CDR3
TRBV21-1,18,TRBJ1-1,CASSKREETGGANTEAFF
TRBV5-6,14,TRBJ1-2,CASSLRRGLYGYTF
TRBV5-8,13,TRBJ1-1,CASERDRNTEAFF
TRBV2,14,TRBJ2-1,CASNAGGTYNEQFF
TRBV3-1/TRBV3-2,13,TRBJ2-5,CASSPGRRVTQYF
TRBV18,15,TRBJ2-5,CASSPPSGFQETQYF
TRBV6-6,12,TRBJ2-2,CASGTFTGELFF
TRBV24-1,14,TRBJ2-7,CATSDHRVAYEQYF
TRBV5-6,15,TRBJ1-6,CASSFSPSYNSPLHF
TRBV4-1,14,TRBJ2-3,CASSQGRSGDTQYF
TRBV9,15,TRBJ1-6,CASSTGDGYNSPLHF
TRBV19,13,TRBJ2-3,CASSKLSGSTQYF
TRBV12-3/TRBV12-4,13,TRBJ1-5,CASSLTGYQPQHF
TRBV7-3,16,TRBJ2-5,CASSLIHGTAQETQYF
TRBV19,13,TRBJ1-1,CASSMGLLGEAFF
TRBV10-2,15,TRBJ1-5,CASSEVGGFNQPQHF
TRBV13,13,TRBJ2-7,CASSRQERREQYF
TRBV20-1,14,TRBJ1-1,CSASLGGMNTEAFF
TRBV28,15,TRBJ2-3,CASREPGQGWDTQYF
TRBV5-1,15,TRBJ1-1,CASSLTGTGNTEAFF
TRBV29-1,12,TRBJ2-7,CSAGTTSYEQYF
TRBV19,15,TRBJ2-2,CASSRGQGATGELFF